The T cell receptor beta chain under discussion was sequenced for a study of early stage breast cancer tumors. Study information: ER+/PR+/HER2- status applied to about 80% of the 16 invasive breast tumors.

About this clone: The antigen is not known.

General study points: Compared with adjacent normal breast, tumors showed about 2.5-fold denser, more clonal T cells.

This table comes from immunoSEQ multiplex PCR, and its TCRdb copy is limited to in-frame clones, with some not included. The sample lists some 70,000 clones, more than 60% occurring once. The CDR3 is made up of 15 amino acids. Germline lookup yields CDR1 SGDLS and CDR2 YYNGEE. The germline V and J ends were trimmed by 3 bases and 5 bases, with 18 bases remaining between them. The receptor's source is a person between 60 and 70 years old with breast cancer. The sequenced material came from blood. The chain is built from TRBV9 and TRBJ2-7; D is perhaps TRBD1 (6 bases). The CDR3 DNA sequence: TGTGCCAGCAGCGCGTCCGGGACACCCGGTAACGAGCAGTACTTC. It is translated as CASSASGTPGNEQYF.